The 20 T cell receptor beta chains below all came from one sample that was sequenced in a study of blood T cell repertoires in COVID-19. Repertoires were generated with immunoSEQ multiplex PCR, while TCRdb's copy carries only in-frame clones and drops some. The repertoire holds more than 300,000 clones, with 88% as singletons. Sequencing was performed on PBMCs or T cells enriched from blood (not recorded which). The receptors were sampled from a woman aged 18-29 years who had recovered from COVID-19.

This clone has only a few counts. The chain is built from TRBV30 and TRBJ2-5; D may be TRBD2 (6 bases). Trimming cost V 3 bases and J 4 bases, with 12 bases left between them. Germline-derived CDR1 and CDR2 are GTSNPN and SVGIG (reference sequence). This CDR3 spans 13 amino acids. CDR3 sequence reads: CAWSTGGAETQYF. Here the CDR3 DNA reads TGTGCCTGGAGCACCGGGGGAGCAGAGACCCAGTACTTC.

The chain carries TRBV13 and TRBJ2-3, with 9 bases lining up with TRBD2. The CDR3 totals 14 residues. Germline values: CDR1 PRHDT, CDR2 FYEKMQ (reference sequence). The J segment lost 5 bases and the V segment lost 5 bases, leaving 5 bases of the junction unmatched. In nucleotides, the CDR3 is TGTGCCAGCAGCGATCAAGCGGGGGGAGATACGCAGTATTTT. It is translated as CASSDQAGGDTQYF.

This clone came up a few times. The sample contains more than one DNA sequence encoding this CDR3. The genes are TRBV5-1 and TRBJ1-4; 10 nucleotides align to TRBD1. V lost 5 bases, J lost 5 bases, and 3 bases stayed unmatched. Germline V gene data show CDR1 as SGHRS and CDR2 as YFSETQ. CDR3 size: 14 residues. CDR3 region: CASSSDRGNEKLFF. CDR3 DNA sequence: TGCGCCAGCAGTTCGGACAGGGGGAATGAAAAACTGTTTTTT.

The chain couples TRBV7-6 to TRBJ1-6; perhaps TRBD1 as D (5 bases). V lost 1 base and J 10 bases, leaving 14 bases between the germline ends. The CDR3 sequence is 15 residues long. The V gene's germline CDR1 is SGHVS and CDR2 FNYEAQ. The CDR3 sequence: CASSLGGGGFSPLHF. The CDR3 region has the DNA TGTGCCAGCAGCTTAGGGGGGGGAGGGTTCTCACCCCTCCACTTT.

The CDR3 DNA follows: TGTGCCAGCAGCTTAGGAGGGACAGGGGTTAACTATGGCTACACCTTC. Its protein product is CASSLGGTGVNYGYTF. The chain recombines TRBV7-2 with TRBJ1-2; 10 nucleotides agree with TRBD1. Germline assignment: CDR1 SGHTA and CDR2 FQGNSA. The length of the CDR3 is 16 residues. J gave up 1 base and V 1 base, and 3 bases lay outside the gene matches.

This clone has only one observation. Other DNA sequences from this sample encode an identical CDR3 as well. The chain recombines TRBV30 with TRBJ1-5; 7 bases match TRBD1. J was trimmed by 2 bases and V by 2 bases; bases with no gene match: 3. The germline V gene encodes CDR1 GTSNPN and CDR2 SVGIG (reference sequence). CDR3 length equals 14 residues. The CDR3 region has the DNA TGTGCCTGGAGTACTGGACAGGGCAATCAGCCCCAGCATTTT. Translated: CAWSTGQGNQPQHF. Looking up the rest from reference TRBV30 and TRBJ1-5 gives the full variable domain: SQTIHQWPATLVQPVGSPLSLECTVEGTSNPNLYWYRQAAGRGLQLLFYSVGIGQISSEVPQNLSASRPQDRQFILSSKKLLLSDSGFYLCAWSTGQGNQPQHFGDGTRLSIL.

This chain joins TRBV30 and TRBJ1-5; tentatively, D is TRBD1 (6 bases). The germline V gene encodes CDR1 GTSNPN and CDR2 SVGIG (reference sequence). The V and J ends lost 3 bases and 1 base respectively, with 16 bases between them. CDR3 size: 16 residues. The CDR3 region is CAWRDKQGKSNQPQHF. CDR3 DNA: TGTGCCTGGAGGGATAAACAGGGCAAGAGCAATCAGCCCCAGCATTTT. The whole variable domain, filled in from reference TRBV30 and TRBJ1-5, reads SQTIHQWPATLVQPVGSPLSLECTVEGTSNPNLYWYRQAAGRGLQLLFYSVGIGQISSEVPQNLSASRPQDRQFILSSKKLLLSDSGFYLCAWRDKQGKSNQPQHFGDGTRLSIL.

The V call is TRBV1, the J call TRBJ2-7; the table's TRBD2 call for D was not verified on the DNA. TRBV1 corresponds to a pseudogene. This CDR3 is 15 amino acids long. CDR3 sequence reads: CTSRRRGGDAYEQYF. CDR3 nucleotides: TGCACCAGCAGAAGAAGGGGCGGGGACGCCTACGAGCAGTACTTC.

The chain recombines TRBV7-2 with TRBJ1-3; TRBD1 might be the D (6 bases). Germline V gene sequence: CDR1 SGHTA, CDR2 FQGNSA. Trimming took off 1 base at V and 0 bases at J, with 16 bases between the two ends. This CDR3 comprises 18 residues. This CDR3 reads CASSLGRSGVNSGNTIYF. The CDR3 coding sequence is TGTGCCAGCAGCTTAGGTCGTTCAGGGGTGAACTCTGGAAACACCATATATTTT.

The rearrangement uses TRBV7-9 and TRBJ1-6; weak D call: TRBD1 (5 bases). Germline CDR1 is SEHNR and CDR2 is FQNEAQ (reference sequence). This CDR3 has 15 residues. Trimming cost V 1 base and J 6 bases, with 10 bases left between them. The CDR3 coding sequence is TGTGCCAGCAGCTTAGGGAGGGGAGGTAATTCACCCCTCCACTTT. Translating gives CASSLGRGGNSPLHF.

The chain employs TRBV5-6 and TRBJ1-5; unclear D gene. The CDR3 has 13 residues. With 0 bases removed from V and 7 bases from J, the gap between germline ends came to 8 bases. Germline loops: CDR1 SGHDT, CDR2 YYEEEE. The CDR3 DNA is TGTGCCAGCAGCTTGGAGAGACACCAGCCCCAGCATTTT. Protein sequence: CASSLERHQPQHF.

This clone was observed a single time. The rearrangement uses TRBV2 and TRBJ1-2; D unresolved. This CDR3 region has 10 residues. Trimming removed 8 bases at V and 4 bases at J, with 5 bases between. CDR1 SNHLY and CDR2 FYNNEI come from the germline V gene. The CDR3 reads CASYSYGYTF. CDR3 DNA: TGTGCCAGCTACAGCTATGGCTACACCTTC.

A note on this clone: The sample has other DNA sequences that encode this CDR3 too. J is TRBJ1-5 and V is TRBV6-5; TRBD1 aligns across 9 bases. CDR1 is MNHEY and CDR2 is SVGAGI in the germline V gene. J lost 7 bases, V lost 6 bases, and 4 bases had no gene match. This CDR3 region has 13 residues. In DNA form, the CDR3 reads TGTGCCAGCAGGGGACAGGGCGGACAGCCCCAGCATTTT. Amino acids: CASRGQGGQPQHF.

The rearrangement uses TRBV27 and TRBJ2-7, with 8 bases lining up with TRBD1. The CDR3 covers 14 residues. After removal of 8 bases from V and 6 bases from J, the junction contained 12 bases not matched to a gene. The V gene's germline CDR1 is MNHEY and CDR2 SMNVEV (reference sequence). The CDR3 sequence is CASSRQGSGSEQYF. CDR3 nucleotide sequence: TGTGCCAGCTCGAGACAGGGGAGTGGGTCCGAGCAGTACTTC.

The chain uses TRBV6-5 and TRBJ1-4; 7 bases fit TRBD1. In germline, CDR1 is MNHEY, CDR2 SVGAGI. The CDR3 contains 14 residues. Germline trimming cut 6 bases from V and 8 bases from J; bases unmatched to any gene: 9. This CDR3 is CASSRDRAGEKLFF. The CDR3 DNA reads TGTGCCAGCAGCCGCGACAGGGCAGGGGAAAAACTGTTTTTT.

This clone occurred many times. CDR3 in amino acids: CASSHAQGEIWKTQYF. The CDR3 DNA reads TGTGCCAGCAGCCATGCACAGGGGGAGATTTGGAAGACCCAGTACTTC. The chain recombines TRBV14 with TRBJ2-5; 8 positions match TRBD1. The CDR3 sequence is 16 residues long. Germline V gives CDR1 SGHDN, CDR2 FVKESK. Trimming took 3 bases from V and 6 from J; bases not matched to a gene: 12.

This clone has a single count. The chain recombines TRBV4-2 with TRBJ1-5, with D possibly TRBD1 on 6 matching bases. Trimming took off 1 base at V and 3 bases at J, with 19 bases between the two ends. This CDR3 region has 18 residues. Germline V gives CDR1 LGHNA, CDR2 YNFKEQ. In DNA, the CDR3 is TGTGCCAGCAGCCAAGTCGTAGCAGGGGTTGATGCCAATCAGCCCCAGCATTTT. This encodes CASSQVVAGVDANQPQHF.

This chain links TRBV19 with TRBJ2-3; 7 positions match TRBD1. This CDR3 spans 13 amino acids. The germline gives CDR1 LNHDA, CDR2 SQIVND (reference sequence). With V trimmed by 9 bases and J by 7 bases, 10 bases remained unmatched. This CDR3 reads CASQKGTVNTQYF. Here the CDR3 DNA reads TGTGCCAGCCAAAAAGGGACAGTGAATACGCAGTATTTT.

The chain is built from TRBV4-1 and TRBJ1-5; no clear D gene. The V end lost 0 bases, the J end lost 6 bases, and 18 bases lay between the germline ends. Germline V gene data show CDR1 as MGHRA and CDR2 as YSYEKL. CDR3 size: 17 residues. CDR3 sequence (DNA): TGCGCCAGCAGCCAAGAGGATATAAGGAGGTCCGGTCAGCCCCAGCATTTT. It is translated as CASSQEDIRRSGQPQHF.

The chain carries TRBV15 and TRBJ2-6, with TRBD1 matching over 10 bases. There are 17 residues in the CDR3. Germline V gene lookup returns CDR1 LNHNV and CDR2 YYDKDF (reference sequence). The V gene end was trimmed by 4 bases and the J gene end by 1 base; junction bases not matched to a gene: 4. The CDR3: CATSKRQGASGANVLTF. Written as DNA, the CDR3 is TGTGCCACCAGCAAGAGACAGGGGGCTTCTGGGGCCAACGTCCTGACTTTC.